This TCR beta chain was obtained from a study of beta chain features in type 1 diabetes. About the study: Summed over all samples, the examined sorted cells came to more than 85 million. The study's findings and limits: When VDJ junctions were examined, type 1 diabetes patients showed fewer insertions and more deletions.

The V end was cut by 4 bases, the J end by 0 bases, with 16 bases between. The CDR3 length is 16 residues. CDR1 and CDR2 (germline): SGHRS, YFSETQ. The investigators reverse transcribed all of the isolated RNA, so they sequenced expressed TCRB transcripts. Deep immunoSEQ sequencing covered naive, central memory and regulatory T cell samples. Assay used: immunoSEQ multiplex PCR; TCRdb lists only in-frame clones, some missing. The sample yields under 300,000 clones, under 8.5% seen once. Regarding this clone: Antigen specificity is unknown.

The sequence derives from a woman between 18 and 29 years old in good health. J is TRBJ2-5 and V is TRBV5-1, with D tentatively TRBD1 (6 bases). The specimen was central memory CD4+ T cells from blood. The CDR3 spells CASSGTGTLYQETQYF. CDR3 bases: TGCGCCAGCAGCGGCACCGGGACATTATACCAAGAGACCCAGTACTTC.